These 5 T cell receptor beta chains share one sample of origin, sequenced in a study of cytomegalovirus exposure and HLA in healthy donors. 13 Jbeta primers and 60 Vbeta primers were used for the PCR. TCRdb's copy holds only in-frame clones and misses some; the assay was immunoSEQ multiplex PCR. This sample has 110,000 or so clones, with about 80% found just once. The material sequenced was PBMCs. The receptors here all came from a man aged 35-49 years in good health and CMV-seropositive.

This clone was seen just once. The J gene is TRBJ2-7, the V gene TRBV27; 7 nucleotides line up with TRBD1. This CDR3 region has 17 residues. The germline V gene has CDR1 MNHEY and CDR2 SMNVEV (reference sequence). V was clipped by 6 bases and J by 0 bases; unmatched bases: 14. CDR3 in DNA: TGTGCCAGCAGGATGACCCCCGGGACAGAAAGCTCCTACGAGCAGTACTTC. The encoded protein is CASRMTPGTESSYEQYF.

The rearrangement links TRBV4-3 to TRBJ1-1; D gene uncertain. CDR1 LGHNA and CDR2 YSLEER come from the germline V gene. The CDR3 consists of 15 residues. Trimming took off 1 base at V and 4 bases at J, with 13 bases between the two ends. CDR3 sequence (DNA): TGCGCCAGCAGCCAAGGAGGCGTGCAACCCACTGAAGCTTTCTTT. This sequence encodes CASSQGGVQPTEAFF.

V gene TRBV7-9 combines with J gene TRBJ2-1; TRBD1 aligns across 7 bases. The CDR3 consists of 13 residues. Germline V lookup: CDR1 SEHNR, CDR2 FQNEAQ (reference sequence). J was trimmed by 9 bases and V by 5 bases; bases with no gene match: 7. CDR3 sequence: CASSVQGKVEQFF. In nucleotides, the CDR3 is TGTGCCAGCAGCGTACAGGGGAAGGTTGAGCAGTTCTTC.

The genes are TRBV6-5 and TRBJ1-1; TRBD1 is a possible D gene (6 bases). Trimming stripped 6 bases from V and 0 bases from J, with 11 bases between. Germline loops: CDR1 MNHEY, CDR2 SVGAGI. This CDR3 contains 14 residues. CDR3 protein: CASSHRTVNTEAFF. In nucleotides, the CDR3 is TGTGCCAGCAGCCACCGGACAGTGAACACTGAAGCTTTCTTT.

CDR3 nucleotides: TGTGCCAGCAGTGAATGGCGGGGGGGGTACAATGAGCAGTTCTTC. Translated, it gives CASSEWRGGYNEQFF. The chain employs TRBV6-1 and TRBJ2-1, with 9 positions matching TRBD2. CDR3 length equals 15 residues. Trimming cost V 2 bases and J 4 bases; bases outside gene matches: 3. Germline CDR1 reads MNHNS; CDR2 reads SASEGT.